A selection of T cell receptor beta chains follows, all from one sample in a study of long-term antiretroviral therapy in people with HIV. TCRdb's copy holds only in-frame clones and misses some; the assay was immunoSEQ multiplex PCR. Altogether tens of thousands of clones are present, roughly 94% being singletons, with the ten largest covering 3% to 3.5%. Sample: unsorted PBMCs, taken 5.3 years after starting antiretroviral therapy. The receptors were sampled from a man in his forties or fifties with HIV. CDR3s include the opening cysteine and the closing phenylalanine or tryptophan. The order of the fields is clone size, D gene, V gene, J gene, CDR3 protein, CDR3 DNA. The D gene is left open where the match is weak. Clone size, where shown, is once, few, many, or a class for clones that have expanded.

few	TRBD1	TRBV6-5	TRBJ2-2	CAARQGTNTGELFF	TGTGCCGCGAGACAGGGGACGAACACCGGGGAGCTGTTTTTT
-	-	TRBV5-1	TRBJ1-1	CASSLEENTEAFF	TGCGCCAGCAGCTTGGAAGAGAACACTGAAGCTTTCTTT
-	TRBD2	TRBV9	TRBJ2-5	CASSVGNGGGQETQYF	TGTGCCAGCAGCGTAGGCAACGGGGGGGGCCAAGAGACCCAGTACTTC
-	TRBD1	TRBV7-6	TRBJ2-7	CASSLGQGTNEQYF	TGTGCCAGCAGCTTGGGACAGGGGACGAACGAGCAGTACTTC
-	-	TRBV28	TRBJ1-3	CASSSPGTASGNTIYF	TGTGCCAGCAGTTCTCCCGGGACGGCCTCTGGAAACACCATATATTTT
-	-	TRBV11-3	TRBJ2-2	CASSWGRDTNTGELFF	TGTGCCAGCAGCTGGGGTCGCGACACGAACACCGGGGAGCTGTTTTTT
-	-	TRBV6-1	TRBJ1-2	CASSERDGGYTF	TGTGCCAGCAGTGAAAGGGATGGTGGCTACACCTTC
-	TRBD1	TRBV6-6	TRBJ2-1	CATATGDEQFF	TGTGCCACCGCGACAGGGGATGAGCAGTTCTTC
-	-	TRBV2	TRBJ2-3	CASRLPRPDTQYF	TGTGCCAGCAGGCTCCCGAGGCCAGATACGCAGTATTTT
-	-	TRBV14	TRBJ1-3	CASSQRTGRSGNTIYF	TGTGCCAGCAGCCAAAGAACAGGACGGTCTGGAAACACCATATATTTT
-	-	TRBV6-6	TRBJ2-7	CASMAGSSYEQYF	TGTGCCAGCATGGCAGGGAGCTCCTACGAGCAGTACTTC
once	TRBD2	TRBV11-3	TRBJ2-1	CASSLDLGLGSYNEQFF	TGTGCCAGCAGCTTAGATTTGGGACTAGGTTCCTACAATGAGCAGTTCTTC
-	-	TRBV10-3	TRBJ1-1	CAISVGQNTEAFF	TGTGCCATCAGTGTAGGGCAGAACACTGAAGCTTTCTTT
-	TRBD1	TRBV27	TRBJ2-3	CASTLQGSSTDTQYF	TGTGCCAGCACCCTACAGGGGTCTAGCACAGATACGCAGTATTTT
once	-	TRBV10-3	TRBJ2-3	CAISESSSSGDTQYF	TGTGCCATCAGTGAGTCGTCCTCTTCAGGGGATACGCAGTATTTT
-	TRBD1	TRBV7-2	TRBJ1-1	CASSFPGGGPEAFF	TGTGCCAGCAGCTTTCCAGGGGGTGGGCCTGAAGCTTTCTTT
once	-	TRBV20-1	TRBJ2-7	CSARDPYEQYF	TGCAGTGCCAGAGACCCCTACGAGCAGTACTTC
-	TRBD1	TRBV28	TRBJ1-2	CASSLDRGGGYTF	TGTGCCAGCAGTTTAGACAGGGGGGGTGGCTACACCTTC
-	-	TRBV5-1	TRBJ2-7	CASSLGRDGTYEQYF	TGCGCCAGCAGCTTGGGCCGGGACGGTACCTACGAGCAGTACTTC
-	-	TRBV30	TRBJ1-1	CAWSAVKNTEAFF	TGTGCCTGGAGTGCGGTGAAGAACACTGAAGCTTTCTTT
-	TRBD1	TRBV30	TRBJ1-2	CAWTRTGGADGYTF	TGTGCCTGGACCAGAACAGGGGGCGCGGATGGCTACACCTTC
-	-	TRBV4-3	TRBJ2-7	CASSQGIGFEQYF	TGCGCCAGCAGCCAAGGGATAGGGTTCGAGCAGTACTTC
-	TRBD2	TRBV30	TRBJ2-2	CAWRGLASTGELFF	TGTGCCTGGAGGGGACTAGCTTCAACCGGGGAGCTGTTTTTT
-	-	TRBV27	TRBJ1-5	CASSYGVNQPQHF	TGTGCCAGCAGCTACGGAGTGAATCAGCCCCAGCATTTT
-	-	TRBV27	TRBJ1-4	CASSPVAGSEKLFF	TGTGCCAGCAGTCCCGTTGCAGGGAGTGAAAAACTGTTTTTT
-	TRBD2	TRBV19	TRBJ2-1	CASSIGWEGEQFF	TGTGCCAGTAGTATAGGCTGGGAGGGTGAGCAGTTCTTC
-	-	TRBV7-2	TRBJ1-6	CASSSDNSPLHF	TGTGCCAGCAGCTCGGATAATTCACCCCTCCACTTT
-	-	TRBV25-1	TRBJ2-4	CASSHTGSNIQYF	TGTGCCAGCAGCCATACAGGGTCAAACATTCAGTACTTC
-	-	TRBV5-4	TRBJ1-2	CASSLGRINYGYTF	TGTGCCAGCAGCTTGGGGAGGATAAACTATGGCTACACCTTC
-	-	TRBV5-1	TRBJ1-6	CASSLSVRGNSPLHF	TGCGCCAGCAGCTTGTCTGTCCGCGGGAATTCACCCCTCCACTTT
-	-	TRBV7-2	TRBJ1-3	CASSFDNAGNTIYF	TGTGCCAGCAGCTTTGACAACGCTGGAAACACCATATATTTT
once	-	TRBV6-6	TRBJ1-2	CASSYSPTGANYGYTF	TGTGCCAGCAGTTACTCGCCCACGGGGGCTAACTATGGCTACACCTTC
-	-	TRBV6-1	TRBJ1-2	CASSPLGGNYGYTF	TGTGCCAGCAGTCCCCTGGGGGGGAACTATGGCTACACCTTC
-	TRBD1	TRBV7-8	TRBJ2-3	CASSSRTGRTQYF	TGTGCCAGCAGCTCCCGGACAGGGCGTACGCAGTATTTT
-	-	TRBV11-2	TRBJ2-3	CASSESTDTQYF	TGTGCCAGCAGCGAATCTACAGATACGCAGTATTTT
-	TRBD1	TRBV4-2	TRBJ1-6	CASSTGQGDVSPLHF	TGTGCCAGCAGCACCGGACAGGGGGATGTTTCACCCCTCCACTTT
-	-	TRBV6-5	TRBJ1-2	CASSYGPGRKDYGYTF	TGTGCCAGCAGTTACGGACCGGGACGTAAAGACTATGGCTACACCTTC
-	TRBD2	TRBV7-6	TRBJ2-1	CASSLAGLAGENSYNEQFF	TGTGCCAGCAGCTTAGCCGGACTAGCGGGGGAAAACTCCTACAATGAGCAGTTCTTC
-	TRBD1	TRBV5-1	TRBJ1-1	CASSPKAGTVSEAFF	TGCGCCAGCAGCCCCAAGGCCGGGACAGTAAGTGAAGCTTTCTTT
-	-	TRBV7-2	TRBJ1-2	CASSLAGNYGYTF	TGTGCCAGCAGCTTAGCGGGAAACTATGGCTACACCTTC
-	-	TRBV5-6	TRBJ1-5	CASSRGPGGNQPQHF	TGTGCCAGCAGCCGGGGGCCAGGCGGCAATCAGCCCCAGCATTTT
-	TRBD1	TRBV7-2	TRBJ2-1	CASRTGTGIDEQFF	TGTGCCAGCAGAACGGGGACAGGTATTGATGAGCAGTTCTTC
-	TRBD1	TRBV6-1	TRBJ1-2	CASIGQERRYGYTF	TGTGCCAGCATTGGACAGGAAAGACGCTATGGCTACACCTTC